This T cell receptor (beta chain) derives from a study of response to subunit inactivated influenza vaccine. Remarks on this clonotype: The antigen is undetermined.

Findings and limits, study-wide: A suggestion made by the authors is that each seasonal influenza vaccination recruits few new T cells.

The ends lost 1 base at V and 5 bases at J; junction bases unmatched: 4. This CDR3 comprises 14 residues. From germline, CDR1 is MGHRA and CDR2 YSYEKL. TCRdb reprocessed the RT-PCR reads via MiXCR and lists one record per CDR3 protein. The repertoire holds around 520,000 distinct CDR3 sequences, with roughly 27% as singletons. The receptor's source is a man aged 45-65 years who received an inactivated influenza vaccine. This chain links TRBV4-1 with TRBJ2-7; 8 positions agree with TRBD1. The specimen was CD4+ T cells sorted from PBMCs, collected around 5 days after vaccination. The CDR3 region has the DNA TGCGCCAGCAGCCAAGTAGGACAGGGCGACGAGCAGTACTTC. It encodes CASSQVGQGDEQYF.